This TCR beta chain was captured in a study of technical replicates of blood from several donors. TCRdb's copy holds only in-frame clones and misses some; the assay was immunoSEQ multiplex PCR. Of approximately 73,000 clones detected, approximately 93% appear once; the ten largest clones hold 0.25%. The receptor's source is a human donor in good health. Material for sequencing was T cells isolated from PBMCs.

This CDR3 reads CSVPSLDIGNTEAFF. The CDR3 DNA sequence: TGCAGCGTCCCGAGCCTGGACATTGGGAACACTGAAGCTTTCTTT. The chain combines TRBV29-1 with TRBJ1-1; maybe TRBD1 (5 bases). The germline V and J ends were trimmed by 6 bases and 1 base, with 18 bases remaining between them. The CDR3 covers 15 residues. Germline CDR1 and CDR2: SQVTM and ANQGSEA. Full variable domain (outside the CDR3, taken from reference TRBV29-1 and TRBJ1-1): SAVISQKPSRDICQRGTSLTIQCQVDSQVTMMFWYRQQPGQSLTLIATANQGSEATYESGFVIDKFPISRPNLTFSTLTVSNMSPEDSSIYLCSVPSLDIGNTEAFFGQGTRLTVV.